The clone carrying this T cell receptor beta chain was recorded many times. TCRdb fed the RT-PCR reads into MiXCR, producing one record per CDR3 protein. This table holds about 700,000 distinct CDR3 sequences, more than 13% found once. The V gene end was trimmed by 5 bases and the J gene end by 1 base; junction bases not matched to a gene: 6. Germline V lookup: CDR1 SEHNR, CDR2 FQNEAQ (reference sequence). The CDR3 has 15 amino acids. The sequence derives from a female donor in good health, serving as a healthy control. Sequencing input: memory CD4+ T cells from blood. V usage is TRBV7-9 and J usage is TRBJ2-3, with 7 positions matching TRBD1. The CDR3 DNA is TGTGCCAGCAGCCAGGGGGTCGAAGGCACAGATACGCAGTATTTT. Its translation is CASSQGVEGTDTQYF.